The entry that follows covers one TCR beta chain sequence. This CDR3 comprises 15 residues. Trimming removed 1 base from V and 7 bases from J; junction bases left unmatched: 7. Germline V CDR1 and CDR2: SGHRS, YFSETQ. In TCRdb, the RT-PCR reads were re-called with MiXCR into one record per CDR3 protein. Among approximately 720,000 distinct CDR3 sequences listed, approximately 15% were seen once. V and J are TRBV5-1 and TRBJ2-1; 8 nucleotides agree with TRBD2. Input material: memory CD4+ T cells from blood. This sequence originates from a female donor in good health, serving as a healthy control. The chain's CDR3 is CASSLSGSLENEQFF. CDR3 DNA sequence: TGCGCCAGCAGCTTGAGCGGGAGCTTAGAAAATGAGCAGTTCTTC.